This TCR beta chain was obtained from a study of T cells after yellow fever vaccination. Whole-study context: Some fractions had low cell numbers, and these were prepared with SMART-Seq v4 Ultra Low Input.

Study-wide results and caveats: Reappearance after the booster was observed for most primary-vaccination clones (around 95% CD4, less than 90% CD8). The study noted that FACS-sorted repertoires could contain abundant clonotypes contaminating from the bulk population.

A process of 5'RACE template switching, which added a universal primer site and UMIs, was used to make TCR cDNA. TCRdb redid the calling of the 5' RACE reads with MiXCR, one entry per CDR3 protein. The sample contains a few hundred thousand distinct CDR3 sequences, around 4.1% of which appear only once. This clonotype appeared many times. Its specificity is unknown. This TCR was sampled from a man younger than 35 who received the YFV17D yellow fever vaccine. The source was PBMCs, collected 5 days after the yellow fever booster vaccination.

In DNA form, the CDR3 reads TGTGCCAGCTCACCACCGAATAGTAGGACAGATACGCAGTATTTT. Translating gives CASSPPNSRTDTQYF. V and J are TRBV18 and TRBJ2-3; D unclear. This CDR3 is built from 15 residues. Germline V gene lookup returns CDR1 KGHSH and CDR2 LQKENI. V lost 0 bases and J 3 bases, leaving 10 bases between the germline ends. The full variable domain, in which reference TRBV18 and TRBJ2-3 provide the parts outside the CDR3, is NAGVMQNPRHLVRRRGQEARLRCSPMKGHSHVYWYRQLPEEGLKFMVYLQKENIIDESGMPKERFSAEFPKEGPSILRIQQVVRGDSAAYFCASSPPNSRTDTQYFGPGTRLTVL.